This T cell receptor (beta chain) emerged from a study of cytomegalovirus exposure and HLA in healthy donors. The study's findings and limits: A later analysis by the authors found several of the most significant clusters apparently linked to common viral pathogens.

With 60 Vbeta and 13 Jbeta primers, the PCR was carried out. Per the authors' pipeline: Tens of millions of unique TCR beta chains, roughly 11 million of them shared, were counted by a later analysis. The method was immunoSEQ multiplex PCR; TCRdb's version includes in-frame clones alone and lacks a portion of them. The DNA gave D and trimming, while V, J and clone size come from that table. Among some 76,000 clones listed, around 84% were seen once. This clone was counted a few times. Its antigen is undetermined. A junction boundary mismatches the germline segment, possibly from a read error. The CDR3 runs 13 residues. The germline CDR1 and CDR2 sequences are SGHRS and YFSETQ.

Sequencing was carried out using PBMCs. The TCR comes from a woman between 40 and 55 years old in good health and CMV-seropositive. The chain recombines TRBV5-1 with TRBJ2-7; TRBD2 agrees at 9 bases. Written as DNA, the CDR3 is TGCGCCAGCAGCTTGGAATTAGCGGGGGCTTCAAACTTC. Protein sequence: CASSLELAGASNF.